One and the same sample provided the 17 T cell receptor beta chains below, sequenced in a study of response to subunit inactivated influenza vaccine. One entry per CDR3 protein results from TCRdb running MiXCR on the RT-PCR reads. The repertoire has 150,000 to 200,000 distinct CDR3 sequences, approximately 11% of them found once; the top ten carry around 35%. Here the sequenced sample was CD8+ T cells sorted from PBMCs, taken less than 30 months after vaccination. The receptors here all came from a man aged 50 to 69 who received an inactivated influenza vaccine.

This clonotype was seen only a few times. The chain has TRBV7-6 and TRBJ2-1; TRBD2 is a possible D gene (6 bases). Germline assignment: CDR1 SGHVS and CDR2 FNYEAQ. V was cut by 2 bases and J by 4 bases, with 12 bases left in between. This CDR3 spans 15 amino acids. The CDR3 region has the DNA TGTGCCAGCAGCTTACACCCAGGGAGGTACAATGAGCAGTTCTTC. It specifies CASSLHPGRYNEQFF.

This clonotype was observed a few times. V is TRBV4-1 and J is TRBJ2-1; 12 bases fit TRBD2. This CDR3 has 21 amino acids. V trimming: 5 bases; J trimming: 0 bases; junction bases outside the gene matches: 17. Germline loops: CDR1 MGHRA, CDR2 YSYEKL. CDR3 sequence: CASSSQVLTSGRAPSYNEQFF. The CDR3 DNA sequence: TGCGCCAGCAGCTCGCAAGTCCTGACTAGCGGGAGAGCCCCCTCCTACAATGAGCAGTTCTTC.

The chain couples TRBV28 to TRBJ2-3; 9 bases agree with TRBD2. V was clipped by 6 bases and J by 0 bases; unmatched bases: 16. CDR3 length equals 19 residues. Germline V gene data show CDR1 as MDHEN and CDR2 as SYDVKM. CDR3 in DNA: TGTGCCAGCAGCAATCAGGGCGTTCTAGCGGGATTTAGCACAGATACGCAGTATTTT. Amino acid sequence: CASSNQGVLAGFSTDTQYF. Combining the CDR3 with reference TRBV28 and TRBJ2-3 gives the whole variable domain DVKVTQSSRYLVKRTGEKVFLECVQDMDHENMFWYRQDPGLGLRLIYFSYDVKMKEKGDIPEGYSVSREKKERFSLILESASTNQTSMYLCASSNQGVLAGFSTDTQYFGPGTRLTVL.

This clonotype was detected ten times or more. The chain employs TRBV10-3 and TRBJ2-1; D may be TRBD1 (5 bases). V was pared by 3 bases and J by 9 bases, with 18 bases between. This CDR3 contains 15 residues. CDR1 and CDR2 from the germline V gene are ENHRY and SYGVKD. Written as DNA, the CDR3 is TGTGCCATCAGTGAAAAGACAGTTTCAGCAGGTGAGCAGTTCTTC. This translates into CAISEKTVSAGEQFF.

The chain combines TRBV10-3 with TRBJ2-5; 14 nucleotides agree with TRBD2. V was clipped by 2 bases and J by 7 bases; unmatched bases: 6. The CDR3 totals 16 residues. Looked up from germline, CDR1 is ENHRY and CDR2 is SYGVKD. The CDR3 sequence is CAISELGTSGSGTQYF. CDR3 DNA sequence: TGTGCCATCAGTGAGCTCGGGACTAGCGGGAGTGGGACCCAGTACTTC.

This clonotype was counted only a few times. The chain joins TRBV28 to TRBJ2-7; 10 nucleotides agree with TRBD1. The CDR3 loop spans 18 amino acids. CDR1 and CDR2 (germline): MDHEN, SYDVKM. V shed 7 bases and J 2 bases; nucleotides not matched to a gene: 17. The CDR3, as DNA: TGTGCCAGCATCCCGACAGGGGGCGGCTACCCCTGGACCTACGAGCAGTACTTC. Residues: CASIPTGGGYPWTYEQYF.

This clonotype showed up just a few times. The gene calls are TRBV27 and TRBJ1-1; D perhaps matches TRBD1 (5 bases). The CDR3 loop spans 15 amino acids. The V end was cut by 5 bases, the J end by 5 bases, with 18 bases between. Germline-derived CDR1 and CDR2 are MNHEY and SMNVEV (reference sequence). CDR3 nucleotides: TGTGCCAGCAGTGCCCAGGGTTGGTCGTGGACTGAAGCTTTCTTT. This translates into CASSAQGWSWTEAFF.

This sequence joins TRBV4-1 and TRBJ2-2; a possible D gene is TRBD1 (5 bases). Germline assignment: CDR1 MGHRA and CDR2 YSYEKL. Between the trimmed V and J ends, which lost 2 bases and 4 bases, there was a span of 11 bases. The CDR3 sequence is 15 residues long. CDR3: CASSQTNQGTGELFF. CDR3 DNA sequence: TGCGCCAGCAGCCAAACGAACCAGGGCACCGGGGAGCTGTTTTTT.

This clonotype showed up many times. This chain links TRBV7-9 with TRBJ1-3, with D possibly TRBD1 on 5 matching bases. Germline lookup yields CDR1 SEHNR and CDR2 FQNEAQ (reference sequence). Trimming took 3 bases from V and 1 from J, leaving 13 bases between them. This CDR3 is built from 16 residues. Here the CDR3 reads CASSLETSGSGNTIYF. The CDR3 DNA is TGTGCCAGCAGCTTGGAGACCTCAGGGTCTGGAAACACCATATATTTT.

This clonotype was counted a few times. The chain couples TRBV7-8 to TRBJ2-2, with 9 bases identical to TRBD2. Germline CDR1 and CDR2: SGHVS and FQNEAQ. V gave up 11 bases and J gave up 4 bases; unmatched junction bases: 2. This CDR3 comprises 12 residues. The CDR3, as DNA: TGTGCCGCGGGGGGGCCCACCGGGGAGCTGTTTTTT. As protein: CAAGGPTGELFF.

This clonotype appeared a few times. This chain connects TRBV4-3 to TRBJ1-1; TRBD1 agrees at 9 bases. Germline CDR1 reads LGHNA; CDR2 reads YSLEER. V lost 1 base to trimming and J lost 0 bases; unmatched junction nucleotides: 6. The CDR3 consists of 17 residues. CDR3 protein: CASSQGNRGRMNTEAFF. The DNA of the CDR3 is TGCGCCAGCAGCCAAGGGAACAGGGGGCGTATGAACACTGAAGCTTTCTTT.

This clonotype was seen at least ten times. CDR3 bases: TGTGCCAGCAGCCCCACAGATTCCCGCTACAATGAGCAGTTCTTC. This sequence encodes CASSPTDSRYNEQFF. The rearrangement joins TRBV7-2 to TRBJ2-1; D is unresolved. This CDR3 spans 15 amino acids. V was cut by 5 bases and J by 3 bases, with 14 bases left in between. CDR1 is SGHTA, CDR2 FQGNSA, per germline.

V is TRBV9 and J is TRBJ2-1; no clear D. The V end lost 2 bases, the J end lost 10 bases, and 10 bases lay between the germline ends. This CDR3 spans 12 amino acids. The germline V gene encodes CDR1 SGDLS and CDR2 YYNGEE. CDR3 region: CASSVQWNEQFF. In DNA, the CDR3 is TGTGCCAGCAGCGTGCAGTGGAACGAGCAGTTCTTC.

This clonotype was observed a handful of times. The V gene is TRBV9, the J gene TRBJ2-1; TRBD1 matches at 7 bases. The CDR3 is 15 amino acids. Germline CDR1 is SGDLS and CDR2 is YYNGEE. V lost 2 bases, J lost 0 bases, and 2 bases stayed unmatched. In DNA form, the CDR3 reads TGTGCCAGCAGCGTGACAGGGAGCTCCTACAATGAGCAGTTCTTC. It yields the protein CASSVTGSSYNEQFF.

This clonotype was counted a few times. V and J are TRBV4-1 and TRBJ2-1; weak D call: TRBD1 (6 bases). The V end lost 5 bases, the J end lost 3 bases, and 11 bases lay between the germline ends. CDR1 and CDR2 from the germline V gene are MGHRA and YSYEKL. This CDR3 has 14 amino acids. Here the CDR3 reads CASSSYRDYNEQFF. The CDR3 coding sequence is TGCGCCAGCAGCTCATACAGGGACTACAATGAGCAGTTCTTC.

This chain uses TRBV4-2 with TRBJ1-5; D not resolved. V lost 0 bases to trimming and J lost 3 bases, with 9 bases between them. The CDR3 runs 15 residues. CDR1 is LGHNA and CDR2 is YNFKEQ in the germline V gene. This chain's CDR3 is CASSQDGGSNQPQHF. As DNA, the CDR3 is TGTGCCAGCAGCCAAGATGGCGGATCCAATCAGCCCCAGCATTTT.

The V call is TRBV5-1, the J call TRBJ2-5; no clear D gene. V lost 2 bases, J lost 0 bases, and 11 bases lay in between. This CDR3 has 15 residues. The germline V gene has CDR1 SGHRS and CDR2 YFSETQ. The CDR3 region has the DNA TGCGCCAGCAGCTTTTCGGGCAGGTACCAAGAGACCCAGTACTTC. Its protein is CASSFSGRYQETQYF.